The present entry profiles one TCR beta chain with its context. Its antigen is unknown. Trimming left V 2 bases short and J 3 bases short, with 8 bases between. The CDR3 is 13 residues long. Germline loops: CDR1 MNHEY, CDR2 SMNVEV (reference sequence). With no exceptions, donors were healthy Caucasians. The sample is drawn from a study of identical twins. TCRdb processed the 5' RACE reads anew with MiXCR; each CDR3 protein has one entry. The table lists around 250,000 distinct CDR3 sequences, about 6.7% of them singletons. General study results and limits: A lower insertion count was a feature of abundant cord blood beta clonotypes, with no such feature in memory repertoires.

This same sample was also part of a study on T cells expressing NK-cell markers. Per that paper: From sorted CD3+CD56+NKG2C+, CD3+CD56+NKG2C- and CD3+CD56-NKG2C+ T cells came the TCR beta repertoires. Nothing established the HCMV specificity of expanded NKG2C+ T cell clones.

The clonotype comes from a woman aged 18-29 years in good health. This chain links TRBV27 with TRBJ2-7; D not certain. Sequencing used CD8+ T cells sorted from blood. CDR3 protein: CASSLGPNYEQYF. The CDR3 coding sequence is TGTGCCAGCAGTTTAGGTCCTAACTACGAGCAGTACTTC.